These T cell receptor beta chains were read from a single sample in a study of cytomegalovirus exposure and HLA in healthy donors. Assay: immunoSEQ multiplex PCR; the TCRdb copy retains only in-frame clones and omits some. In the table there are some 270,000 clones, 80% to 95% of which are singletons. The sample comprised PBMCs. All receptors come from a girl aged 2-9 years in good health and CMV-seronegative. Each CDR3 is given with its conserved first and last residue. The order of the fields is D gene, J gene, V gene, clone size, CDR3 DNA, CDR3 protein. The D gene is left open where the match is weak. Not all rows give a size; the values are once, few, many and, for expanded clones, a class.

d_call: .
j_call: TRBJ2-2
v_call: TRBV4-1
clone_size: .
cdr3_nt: TGCGCCAGCAGCCAAGATCCCCTCACCGGGGAGCTGTTTTTT
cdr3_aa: CASSQDPLTGELFF

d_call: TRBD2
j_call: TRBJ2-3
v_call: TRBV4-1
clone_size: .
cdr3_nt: TGCGCCAGCAGCCAAGTACTAGCGGGAGTTCAAACAGATACGCAGTATTTT
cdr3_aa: CASSQVLAGVQTDTQYF

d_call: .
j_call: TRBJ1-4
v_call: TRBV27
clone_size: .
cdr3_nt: TGTGCCAGCAGGTCCCGGGGGGGGGTAGTCGAAAAACTGTTTTTT
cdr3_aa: CASRSRGGVVEKLFF

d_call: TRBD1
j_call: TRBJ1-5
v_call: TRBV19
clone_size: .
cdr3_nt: TGTGCCAGTAGTGCGGACAGGTCGGGTCAGCCCCAGCATTTT
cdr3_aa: CASSADRSGQPQHF

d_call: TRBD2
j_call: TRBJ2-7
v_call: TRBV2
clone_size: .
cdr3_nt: TGTGCCACCCAGGGGAGCGGGGGCGGCCCCCTGGAGCAGTACTTC
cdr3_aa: CATQGSGGGPLEQYF

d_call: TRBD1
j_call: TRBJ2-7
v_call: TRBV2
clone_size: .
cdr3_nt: TGTGCCAGCAGTGAAGAACCGGGACAGGTCGGCTACGAGCAGTACTTC
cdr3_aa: CASSEEPGQVGYEQYF

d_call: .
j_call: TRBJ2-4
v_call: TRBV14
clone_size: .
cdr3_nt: TGTGCCAGCAGCCAAGAAGCGCCTAAAAACATTCAGTACTTC
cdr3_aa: CASSQEAPKNIQYF

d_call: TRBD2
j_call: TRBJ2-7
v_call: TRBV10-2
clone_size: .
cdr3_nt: TGCGCCAGCAGCCTGACTAGCGGGAGGGACTACGAGCAGTACTTC
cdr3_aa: CASSLTSGRDYEQYF

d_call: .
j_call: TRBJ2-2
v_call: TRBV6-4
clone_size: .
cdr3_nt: TGTGCCAGCAGCAGGGAAAACACCGGGGAGCTGTTTTTT
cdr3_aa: CASSRENTGELFF

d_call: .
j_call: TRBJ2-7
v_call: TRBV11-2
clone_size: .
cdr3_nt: TGTGCCAGCAGCGCATCCTACTACGAGCAGTACTTC
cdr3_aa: CASSASYYEQYF

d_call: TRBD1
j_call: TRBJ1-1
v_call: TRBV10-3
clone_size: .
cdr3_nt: TGTGCCATTACAGGGGGCTCACACACTGAAGCTTTCTTT
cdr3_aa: CAITGGSHTEAFF

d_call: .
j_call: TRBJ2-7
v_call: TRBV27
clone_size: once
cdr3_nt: TGTGCCAGCAGTGACAGGACCTCCTACGAGCAGTACTTC
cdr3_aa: CASSDRTSYEQYF

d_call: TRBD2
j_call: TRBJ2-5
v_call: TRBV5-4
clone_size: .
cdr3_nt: TGTGCCAGCAGCTCCCCGGGGGGTGCGGGAGGTGGGGAGACCCAGTACTTC
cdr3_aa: CASSSPGGAGGGETQYF

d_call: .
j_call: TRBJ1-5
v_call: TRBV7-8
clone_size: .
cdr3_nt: TGTGCCAGCAGCTTGAGAATCAATCAGCCCCAGCATTTT
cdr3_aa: CASSLRINQPQHF

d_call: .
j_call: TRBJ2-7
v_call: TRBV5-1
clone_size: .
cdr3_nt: TGCGCCAGCAGCTGGGGACTTCAATACGAGCAGTACTTC
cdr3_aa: CASSWGLQYEQYF